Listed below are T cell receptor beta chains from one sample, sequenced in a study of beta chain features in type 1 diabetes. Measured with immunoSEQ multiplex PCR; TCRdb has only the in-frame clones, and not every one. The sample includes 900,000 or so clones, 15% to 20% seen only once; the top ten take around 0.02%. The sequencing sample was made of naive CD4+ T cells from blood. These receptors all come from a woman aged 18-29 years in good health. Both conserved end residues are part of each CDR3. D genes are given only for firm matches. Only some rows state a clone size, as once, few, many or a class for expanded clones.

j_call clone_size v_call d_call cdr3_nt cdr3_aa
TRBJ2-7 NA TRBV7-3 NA TGTGCCAGCAGCTTCGACCTTAAAGACAGGAACTCCTACGAGCAGTACTTC CASSFDLKDRNSYEQYF
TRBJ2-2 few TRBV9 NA TGTGCCAGCAGCGTTCCTACTCAAACCGGGGAGCTGTTTTTT CASSVPTQTGELFF
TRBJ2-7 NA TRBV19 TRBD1 TGTGCCAGTAGTCGGATTTTGGGACAGGGGGCTTGGGAGCAGTACTTC CASSRILGQGAWEQYF
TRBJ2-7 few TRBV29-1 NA TGCAGCGTCCTAAGCGGACATTTAGATCCCTACGAGCAGTACTTC CSVLSGHLDPYEQYF
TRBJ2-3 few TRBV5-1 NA TGCGCCAGCAGCCCGAGACTAGTAGGAGGTATCTCAGATACGCAGTATTTT CASSPRLVGGISDTQYF
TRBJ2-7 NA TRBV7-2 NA TGTGCCAGCAGCCCCGAGGGCGGATCCTACGAGCAGTACTTC CASSPEGGSYEQYF
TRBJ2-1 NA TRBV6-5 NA TGTGCCAGCAGTTACCGGCCCCTCTTTAGGGTCAATGAGCAGTTCTTC CASSYRPLFRVNEQFF
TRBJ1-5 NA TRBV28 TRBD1 TGTGCCAGCAGCCCCCCGGGACAGGGAACCCATGGCGGCAATCAGCCCCAGCATTTT CASSPPGQGTHGGNQPQHF
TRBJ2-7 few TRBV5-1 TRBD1 TGCGCCAGCAGCGAGGACAGGACCTCCTACGAGCAGTACTTC CASSEDRTSYEQYF
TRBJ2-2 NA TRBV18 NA TGTGCCAGCTCAGGCAACACCGGGGAGCTGTTTTTT CASSGNTGELFF
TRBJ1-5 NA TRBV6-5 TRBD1 TGTGCCAGCGGTCAGGGGGACCAGCCCCAGCATTTT CASGQGDQPQHF
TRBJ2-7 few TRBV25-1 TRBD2 TGTGCCAGCTCTCCGATGGGACTAGCGGGCTACGAGCAGTACTTC CASSPMGLAGYEQYF
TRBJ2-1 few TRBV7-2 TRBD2 TGTGCCAGCAGCCCTACTAGCGGGAGATCCTACAATGAGCAGTTCTTC CASSPTSGRSYNEQFF
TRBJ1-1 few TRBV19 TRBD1 TGTGCCAGTATCGGCAGGGGGGGGAACACTGAAGCTTTCTTT CASIGRGGNTEAFF
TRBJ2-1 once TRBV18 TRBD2 TGTGCCAGCTCACCACCGGGGCATTATCTAGGCGGGAGCGGCAATGAGCAGTTCTTC CASSPPGHYLGGSGNEQFF
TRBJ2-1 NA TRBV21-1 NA TGTGCCAGCAGCAACTTTTTGGGGGTAGCGGTTGTCAATGAGCAGTTCTTC CASSNFLGVAVVNEQFF
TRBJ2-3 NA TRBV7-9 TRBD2 TGTGCCAGCCGGCTGACTAGCGGGACAGATACGCAGTATTTT CASRLTSGTDTQYF
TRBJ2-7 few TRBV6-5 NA TGTGCCAGCAGTTACTCGCGGGGCGGCTACGAGCAGTACTTC CASSYSRGGYEQYF
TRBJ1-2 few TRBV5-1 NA TGCGCCAGCAGCGTCGCAACCGGGACCCTTAACTATGGCTACACCTTC CASSVATGTLNYGYTF
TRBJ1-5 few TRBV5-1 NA TGCGCCAGCAGCTTAAGAGGAGACAGCAATCAGCCCCAGCATTTT CASSLRGDSNQPQHF
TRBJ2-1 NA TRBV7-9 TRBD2 TGTGCCAGCAGCGCGGGACTAGCGGGATACAATGAGCAGTTCTTC CASSAGLAGYNEQFF
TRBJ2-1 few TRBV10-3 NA TGTGCCATCAGTTATAGCGGATCGTATGGGGAGCAGTTCTTC CAISYSGSYGEQFF
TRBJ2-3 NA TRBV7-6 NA TGTGCCAGCAGCTTAGCCCCACCGGGACCCCTCACAGATACGCAGTATTTT CASSLAPPGPLTDTQYF
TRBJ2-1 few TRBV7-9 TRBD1 TGTGCCAGCAGCAGACACGGACAGGGAACATACAATGAGCAGTTCTTC CASSRHGQGTYNEQFF
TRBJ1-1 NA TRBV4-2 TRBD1 TGTGCCAGCAGCTTACAGGGGGAGAACACTGAAGCTTTCTTT CASSLQGENTEAFF
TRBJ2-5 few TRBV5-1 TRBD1 TGCGCCAGCAGCTTGGCAGGGGGAGAGACCCAGTACTTC CASSLAGGETQYF
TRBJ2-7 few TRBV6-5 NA TGTGCCAGCAGCTACCTCGGGACGACAGGAGCCTACGAGCAGTACTTC CASSYLGTTGAYEQYF
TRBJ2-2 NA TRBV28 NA TGTGCCAGCAGTTTAGGTTCAACAGCGAACACCGGGGAGCTGTTTTTT CASSLGSTANTGELFF
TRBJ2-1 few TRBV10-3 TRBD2 TGTGCCATCAGGGATCTAGCGGGAGGGGACAATGAGCAGTTCTTC CAIRDLAGGDNEQFF
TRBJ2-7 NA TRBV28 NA TGTGCCAGCAGTTTGGGGAGAGAAACCTACGAGCAGTACTTC CASSLGRETYEQYF
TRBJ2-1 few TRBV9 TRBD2 TGTGCCAGCAGCGCTTCGACTAGCGGGAGGCCTGGGTACAATGAGCAGTTCTTC CASSASTSGRPGYNEQFF
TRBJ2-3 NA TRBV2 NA TGTGCCAGCAGTCCACTTTCTTCGGGTACGCAGTATTTT CASSPLSSGTQYF
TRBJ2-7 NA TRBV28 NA TGTGCCAGCAGTTTCAAGCCCAGCTCCTACGAGCAGTACTTC CASSFKPSSYEQYF
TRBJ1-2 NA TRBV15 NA TGTGCCACCAGCAGAGATCGAGGCAGGGACGGCTACACCTTC CATSRDRGRDGYTF
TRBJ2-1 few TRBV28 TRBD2 TGTGCCAGCAGCCCGGGACTAGCGGGAGGGAAATCCTACAATGAGCAGTTCTTC CASSPGLAGGKSYNEQFF
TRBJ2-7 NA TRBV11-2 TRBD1 TGTGCCAGCAGCTCCATTCGACAGGGTCTAGGCGAGCAGTACTTC CASSSIRQGLGEQYF
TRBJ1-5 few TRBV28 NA TGTGCCAGCAGTGACCAAACTGGGAATAGCAATCAGCCCCAGCATTTT CASSDQTGNSNQPQHF
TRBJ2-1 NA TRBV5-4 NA TGTGCCAGCAGCCTCAGGTTGTCAGATGAGCAGTTCTTC CASSLRLSDEQFF
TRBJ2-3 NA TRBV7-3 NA TGTGCCAGCTCCAAGGGGAGTTACACAGATACGCAGTATTTT CASSKGSYTDTQYF
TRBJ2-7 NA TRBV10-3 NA TGTGCCATACAGGGAACCTACGAGCAGTACTTC CAIQGTYEQYF
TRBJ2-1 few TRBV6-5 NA TGTGCCAGCAGTCGCGACAGAAACAATGAGCAGTTCTTC CASSRDRNNEQFF